These 30 T cell receptor beta chains were all obtained from the same sample, sequenced in a study of regulatory T cells in long-lasting Graves disease. Time point reported: persistent/refractory GD, antithyroid drugs over 5 years with positive TRAb. Generation of the TCR library employed RNA extracted from PBMCs. Arm-PCR of CDR3 regions with iRepertoire HTBI primers generated TCR beta libraries. Each CDR3 protein is one row after TCRdb ran MiXCR on the multiplex PCR reads. The data contain about 460,000 distinct CDR3 sequences, 22% of them singletons. The sample consisted of peripheral blood mononuclear cells (PBMCs), taken when the disease was refractory, from a patient treated with antithyroid drugs. Receptor source: a female donor with Graves disease.

As regards this clonotype: No conserved phenylalanine or tryptophan ends this CDR3, so it is likely a read error. The CDR3 reads CASSLDEDRDEKLFL. In nucleotides, the CDR3 is TGTGCCAGCAGCTTAGATGAAGACAGGGACGAAAAACTGTTTCTT. The rearrangement links TRBV11-1 to TRBJ1-4; 7 nucleotides align to TRBD1. CDR1 is SGHAT and CDR2 is FQDESV in the germline V gene (reference sequence). CDR3 size: 15 residues. The ends lost 1 base at V and 8 bases at J; junction bases unmatched: 7.

This clonotype was observed at least ten times. The chain is built from TRBV28 and TRBJ1-4; D remains unclear. There are 14 residues in the CDR3. The germline gives CDR1 MDHEN, CDR2 SYDVKM. V was cut by 6 bases and J by 1 base, with 9 bases left in between. CDR3: CASRPPETNEKLFF. CDR3 DNA sequence: TGTGCCAGCAGACCGCCCGAAACTAATGAAAAACTGTTTTTT.

There are a few counts of this clonotype. The chain is built from TRBV28 and TRBJ2-7; D is perhaps TRBD2 (5 bases). CDR1 and CDR2 (germline): MDHEN, SYDVKM. V was cut by 7 bases and J by 0 bases, with 16 bases left in between. The CDR3 is 15 residues long. Here the CDR3 reads CASTLEAAASYEQYF. The CDR3 bases are TGTGCCAGCACCCTGGAGGCGGCTGCCTCCTACGAGCAGTACTTC.

This clonotype was counted many times. A junction end diverges from the germline sequence, so it may reflect a read error. V usage is TRBV6-1 and J usage is TRBJ2-5, with TRBD1 identical over 9 bases. Germline values: CDR1 MNHNS, CDR2 SASEGT. The CDR3 is 15 residues long. CDR3 sequence (DNA): TGTGCCAGCAGCGAAGGGACAGGGATTGGAGAGACCCAGTACTTC. It translates to CASSEGTGIGETQYF.

This clonotype was recorded many times. The chain employs TRBV10-3 and TRBJ1-6; D uncertain. V gave up 3 bases and J gave up 4 bases, with 7 bases separating them. This CDR3 has 14 residues. CDR1 is ENHRY, CDR2 SYGVKD, per germline. The CDR3 DNA follows: TGTGCCATCAGTGATGTCAGTTATAATTCACCCCTCCACTTT. It codes for CAISDVSYNSPLHF.

The chain is built from TRBV28 and TRBJ2-1, with 7 bases lining up with TRBD2. The length of the CDR3 is 16 residues. Per the germline V gene, CDR1 is MDHEN and CDR2 is SYDVKM. The V segment lost 4 bases and the J segment 8 bases; nucleotides outside the gene matches: 14. CDR3: CASSSLTPRLADEQFF. The DNA for the CDR3 is TGTGCCAGCAGTTCCCTGACACCCCGACTAGCCGATGAGCAGTTCTTC.

This clonotype came up a few times. This chain connects TRBV12-3 or TRBV12-4 to TRBJ1-6; D perhaps matches TRBD1 (5 bases). The CDR3 is 15 residues long. Trimming left V 5 bases short and J 7 bases short, with 15 bases between. This chain's CDR3 is CASSPGPLENSPLHF. DNA for the CDR3: TGTGCCAGCAGTCCGGGACCCTTAGAAAATTCACCCCTCCACTTT.

The chain has TRBV7-2 and TRBJ2-6; D is ambiguous. The CDR3 covers 14 residues. V was trimmed by 3 bases and J by 2 bases, leaving 5 bases between them. CDR1 and CDR2 (germline): SGHTA, FQGNSA. The CDR3 region has the DNA TGTGCCAGCAGCTTGGATACTGGGGCCAACGTCCTGACTTTC. It specifies CASSLDTGANVLTF.

In this sample, this clonotype turned up once. CDR3 residues: CASSPGQGVLYGYTF. The CDR3 bases are TGTGCCAGCAGCCCGGGACAGGGGGTCCTCTATGGCTACACCTTC. The V and J genes are TRBV3-1 and TRBJ1-2, with TRBD1 identical over 11 bases. V lost 4 bases to trimming and J lost 4 bases; unmatched junction nucleotides: 5. The CDR3 sequence is 15 residues long. CDR1 and CDR2 (germline): LGHDT, YNNKEL (reference sequence).

For the CDR3, the DNA is TGCAGCGTTGAAGGGGGACAGGGGAGGGACGAGCAGTACTTC. Residues: CSVEGGQGRDEQYF. This sequence joins TRBV29-1 and TRBJ2-7; TRBD1 aligns across 10 bases. The CDR3 consists of 14 residues. Germline V gene lookup returns CDR1 SQVTM and CDR2 ANQGSEA. V was clipped by 1 base and J by 5 bases; unmatched bases: 5.

This clonotype was detected many times. The rearrangement uses TRBV2 and TRBJ1-5; D perhaps matches TRBD1 (6 bases). Germline V gene data show CDR1 as SNHLY and CDR2 as FYNNEI. The CDR3 covers 16 residues. With 6 bases removed from V and 0 bases from J, the gap between germline ends came to 15 bases. The CDR3 here is CASSAGTTNSNQPQHF. CDR3 DNA: TGTGCCAGCAGCGCCGGGACAACTAATAGCAATCAGCCCCAGCATTTT.

The chain recombines TRBV4-3 with TRBJ2-1; D call uncertain. The CDR3 has 16 amino acids. The V gene's germline CDR1 is LGHNA and CDR2 YSLEER. V lost 1 base, J lost 1 base, and 11 bases lay in between. CDR3 sequence reads: CASSQGPGSSYNEQFF. The CDR3 DNA follows: TGCGCCAGCAGCCAAGGCCCCGGGTCTTCCTACAATGAGCAGTTCTTC.

This clonotype came up many times. This rearrangement joins TRBV29-1 to TRBJ1-1, with D tentatively TRBD1 (6 bases). This CDR3 contains 13 residues. CDR1 and CDR2 from the germline V gene are SQVTM and ANQGSEA. Trimming shortened V by 7 bases and J by 2 bases, and 14 bases separated the two germline ends. This CDR3 reads CSAETGDNTEAFF. In DNA form, the CDR3 reads TGCAGCGCCGAGACAGGAGATAACACTGAAGCTTTCTTT.

The chain is built from TRBV25-1 and TRBJ1-1; TRBD1 is a possible D gene (5 bases). V was clipped by 7 bases and J by 6 bases, with 15 bases between them. The CDR3 length is 13 residues. Germline CDR1 MGHDK, CDR2 SYGVNS. The CDR3: CASTGDMAAEAFF. As DNA, the CDR3 is TGTGCCAGCACGGGGGATATGGCCGCTGAAGCTTTCTTT.

This clonotype was seen a handful of times. The chain is built from TRBV15 and TRBJ2-7; maybe TRBD1 (5 bases). The germline V gene encodes CDR1 LNHNV and CDR2 YYDKDF (reference sequence). The CDR3 consists of 14 residues. V lost 4 bases, J lost 3 bases, and 13 bases lay in between. The CDR3: CATSTWGDVYEQYF. As DNA, the CDR3 is TGTGCCACCAGCACCTGGGGCGATGTCTACGAGCAGTACTTC.

V is TRBV29-1 and J is TRBJ1-1; weak D call: TRBD1 (5 bases). Per germline, CDR1 SQVTM and CDR2 ANQGSEA. The CDR3 is 13 residues long. Deletions cut 6 bases from V and 5 bases from J, with 16 bases between. The chain's CDR3 is CSVRTPQATEAFF. DNA of the CDR3: TGCAGCGTAAGGACACCCCAGGCGACTGAAGCTTTCTTT. The whole variable domain, filled in from reference TRBV29-1 and TRBJ1-1, reads SAVISQKPSRDICQRGTSLTIQCQVDSQVTMMFWYRQQPGQSLTLIATANQGSEATYESGFVIDKFPISRPNLTFSTLTVSNMSPEDSSIYLCSVRTPQATEAFFGQGTRLTVV.

The chain is built from TRBV20-1 and TRBJ1-1; 11 nucleotides line up with TRBD1. Per germline, CDR1 DFQATT and CDR2 SNEGSKA (reference sequence). The CDR3 covers 13 residues. The trim removed 5 bases at V and 5 bases at J, leaving 4 bases unmatched. CDR3: CSASGTGGTEAFF. The CDR3 DNA is TGCAGTGCTTCCGGGACAGGGGGGACTGAAGCTTTCTTT.

For the CDR3, the DNA is TGCAGTGCGATCGGGACAGGGAACTCCTACGAGCAGTACTTC. It codes for CSAIGTGNSYEQYF. The chain is built from TRBV20-1 and TRBJ2-7; 9 bases line up with TRBD1. The germline V gene encodes CDR1 DFQATT and CDR2 SNEGSKA (reference sequence). Trimming took 6 bases from V and 0 from J; bases not matched to a gene: 6. This CDR3 contains 14 residues.

The rearrangement joins TRBV28 to TRBJ2-5; TRBD2 matches at 9 bases. Germline lookup yields CDR1 MDHEN and CDR2 SYDVKM. V dropped 1 base and J dropped 5; count of bases not matched to a gene: 8. This CDR3 has 16 amino acids. CDR3 sequence: CASSLLWGLAGETQYF. The DNA of the CDR3 is TGTGCCAGCAGTTTATTGTGGGGACTAGCTGGGGAGACCCAGTACTTC.

CDR3 region: CASSLEGSSYNEQFF. CDR3 in DNA: TGTGCCAGCAGCTTAGAGGGGAGCTCCTACAATGAGCAGTTCTTC. The chain links TRBV7-2 to TRBJ2-1; D may match TRBD1 or TRBD2 (5 bases each). CDR1 is SGHTA, CDR2 FQGNSA, per germline. The CDR3 has 15 amino acids. Deletions cut 1 base from V and 0 bases from J, with 7 bases between.

The chain recombines TRBV9 with TRBJ2-5, with D perhaps being TRBD1 or TRBD2 (5 bases each). The germline CDR1 and CDR2 sequences are SGDLS and YYNGEE. This CDR3 contains 14 residues. The V gene lost 4 bases and the J gene lost 5 bases, with 15 bases spanning the gap. The CDR3 region is CASSIRDRIETQYF. CDR3 nucleotide sequence: TGTGCCAGCAGCATCCGGGACCGAATCGAGACCCAGTACTTC.

This clonotype was detected many times. The gene calls are TRBV7-9 and TRBJ2-5, with 8 bases lining up with TRBD2. Germline values: CDR1 SEHNR, CDR2 FQNEAQ (reference sequence). V was pared by 4 bases and J by 5 bases, with 3 bases of the junction left unmatched. The CDR3 is made up of 13 amino acids. CDR3 nucleotide sequence: TGTGCCAGCAGCTCCAGCGGGGGTGAGACCCAGTACTTC. It is translated as CASSSSGGETQYF.

The chain is built from TRBV13 and TRBJ2-5; D is uncertain. Per the germline V gene, CDR1 is PRHDT and CDR2 is FYEKMQ (reference sequence). Trimming pared 4 bases from V and 0 bases from J, leaving 15 bases between. The CDR3 runs 16 residues. In DNA, the CDR3 is TGTGCCAGCAGCTGGGCTAGAGTTTCCTACCAAGAGACCCAGTACTTC. Protein product: CASSWARVSYQETQYF.

In this sample, this clonotype turned up many times. The genes are TRBV18 and TRBJ1-4, with TRBD1 as a possible D gene (6 bases). The CDR3 loop spans 14 amino acids. With 3 bases removed from V and 5 bases from J, the gap between germline ends came to 10 bases. Germline CDR1 and CDR2: KGHSH and LQKENI. The CDR3 here is CASSPNGQNEKLFF. DNA of the CDR3: TGTGCCAGCTCACCCAACGGACAGAATGAAAAACTGTTTTTT.

J is TRBJ1-1 and V is TRBV30; D is unresolved. Per germline, CDR1 GTSNPN and CDR2 SVGIG (reference sequence). The CDR3 totals 13 residues. Deletions cut 4 bases from V and 0 bases from J, with 9 bases between. CDR3 in DNA: TGTGCCTGGATGAGGACTATGAACACTGAAGCTTTCTTT. Translation gives CAWMRTMNTEAFF.

The V and J genes are TRBV7-2 and TRBJ2-1; D unresolved. Germline CDR1 SGHTA, CDR2 FQGNSA. Trimming pared 1 base from V and 0 bases from J, leaving 10 bases between. The CDR3 is made up of 16 amino acids. This CDR3 is CASSLVLGISYNEQFF. Here the CDR3 DNA reads TGTGCCAGCAGCTTAGTATTGGGCATCTCCTACAATGAGCAGTTCTTC.

The rearrangement joins TRBV6-1 to TRBJ1-3, with 7 nucleotides matching TRBD1. The ends lost 6 bases at V and 2 bases at J; junction bases unmatched: 7. Germline V CDR1 and CDR2: MNHNS, SASEGT. This CDR3 has 15 amino acids. The CDR3: CASRTPTGPGNTIYF. For the CDR3, the DNA is TGTGCCAGCAGGACGCCGACAGGGCCTGGAAACACCATATATTTT.

This chain connects TRBV19 to TRBJ1-1; the D gene is possibly TRBD1 (5 bases). Germline V gene sequence: CDR1 LNHDA, CDR2 SQIVND (reference sequence). The CDR3 covers 14 residues. The ends were cut back, 5 bases at V and 4 bases at J, with 14 bases in the middle. The CDR3 sequence: CASSLGAQSTEAFF. The DNA of the CDR3 is TGTGCCAGTAGTCTAGGGGCACAGAGCACTGAAGCTTTCTTT.

The chain is built from TRBV11-2 and TRBJ2-1; D not certain. This CDR3 comprises 12 residues. Trimming took off 7 bases at V and 8 bases at J, with 12 bases between the two ends. Germline loops: CDR1 SGHAT, CDR2 FQNNGV. The CDR3 nucleotides read TGTGCCAGCAATAGGGTGTGGGATGAGCAGTTCTTC. This translates into CASNRVWDEQFF.

The chain combines TRBV20-1 with TRBJ1-1; TRBD1 matches at 9 bases. Germline V lookup: CDR1 DFQATT, CDR2 SNEGSKA (reference sequence). Germline trimming cut 3 bases from V and 3 bases from J; bases unmatched to any gene: 5. This CDR3 contains 14 residues. The CDR3 DNA reads as TGCAGTGCTAGCACAGGGGGCTTTGACACTGAAGCTTTCTTT. Its protein is CSASTGGFDTEAFF.